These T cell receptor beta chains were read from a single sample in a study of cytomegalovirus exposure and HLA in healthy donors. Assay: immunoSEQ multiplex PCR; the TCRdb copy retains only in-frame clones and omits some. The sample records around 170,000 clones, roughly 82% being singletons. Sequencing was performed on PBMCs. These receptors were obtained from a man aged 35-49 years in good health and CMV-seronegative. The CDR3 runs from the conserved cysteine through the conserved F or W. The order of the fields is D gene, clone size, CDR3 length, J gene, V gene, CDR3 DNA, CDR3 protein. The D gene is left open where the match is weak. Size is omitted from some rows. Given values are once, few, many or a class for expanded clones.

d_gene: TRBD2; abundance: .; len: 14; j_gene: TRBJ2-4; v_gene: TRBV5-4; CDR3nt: TGTGCCAGCAGCTCGGGACTAGCGGGGAACATTCAGTACTTC; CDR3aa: CASSSGLAGNIQYF
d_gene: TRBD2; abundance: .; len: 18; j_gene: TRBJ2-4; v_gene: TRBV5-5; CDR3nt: TGTGCCAGCAGCCCGAAACTAGCGGGGGGGGCCACGGTCCACATTCAGTACTTC; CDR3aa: CASSPKLAGGATVHIQYF
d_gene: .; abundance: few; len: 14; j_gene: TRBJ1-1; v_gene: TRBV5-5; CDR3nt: TGTGCCAGCAGCCAGGGACTCCGGAACACTGAAGCTTTCTTT; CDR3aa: CASSQGLRNTEAFF
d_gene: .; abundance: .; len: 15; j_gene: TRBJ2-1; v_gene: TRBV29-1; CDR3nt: TGCAGCTTCGAGGGGTATCTCGGGAGTAATAATGAGCAGTTCTTC; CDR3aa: CSFEGYLGSNNEQFF
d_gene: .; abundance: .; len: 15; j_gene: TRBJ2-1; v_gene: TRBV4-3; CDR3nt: TGCGCCAGCAGCCAAGATCGCTATAATTACAATGAGCAGTTCTTC; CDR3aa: CASSQDRYNYNEQFF
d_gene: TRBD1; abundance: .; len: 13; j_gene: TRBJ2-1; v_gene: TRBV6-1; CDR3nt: TGTGCCAGCGTGGGACAGGGAAGGAATGAGCAGTTCTTC; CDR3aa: CASVGQGRNEQFF
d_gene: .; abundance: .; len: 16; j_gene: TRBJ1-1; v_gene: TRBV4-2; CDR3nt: TGTGCCAGCAGCCAAGAAAGGAGACGGATGAACACTGAAGCTTTCTTT; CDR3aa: CASSQERRRMNTEAFF
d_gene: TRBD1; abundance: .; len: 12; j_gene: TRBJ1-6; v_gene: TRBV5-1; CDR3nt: TGCGCCAGCAGACAACAGGGGGCATCCCTCCACTTT; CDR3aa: CASRQQGASLHF
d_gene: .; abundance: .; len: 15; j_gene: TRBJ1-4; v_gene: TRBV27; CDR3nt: TGTGCCAGCAGTTCCCACAGGGATTCCCCTGGGAAACTGTTTTTT; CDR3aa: CASSSHRDSPGKLFF
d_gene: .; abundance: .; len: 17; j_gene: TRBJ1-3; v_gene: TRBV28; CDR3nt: TGTGCCAGCTCACTTCGACAGTTTGCGTCCTCTGGAAACACCATATATTTT; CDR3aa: CASSLRQFASSGNTIYF
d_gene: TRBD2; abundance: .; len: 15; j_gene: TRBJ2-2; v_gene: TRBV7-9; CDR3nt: TGTTCCCGCGGGGGAAACAGGCCGAACACCGGGGAGCTGTTTTTT; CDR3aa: CSRGGNRPNTGELFF
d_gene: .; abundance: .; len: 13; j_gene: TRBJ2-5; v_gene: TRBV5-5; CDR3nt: TGTGCCAGCATCGAAACCGGGGGAGAGACCCAGTACTTC; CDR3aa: CASIETGGETQYF
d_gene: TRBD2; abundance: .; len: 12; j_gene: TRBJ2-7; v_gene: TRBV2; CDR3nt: TGTGCCAGCAGTGTTAGAACTAGCGGGGGGGTCTTC; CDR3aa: CASSVRTSGGVF
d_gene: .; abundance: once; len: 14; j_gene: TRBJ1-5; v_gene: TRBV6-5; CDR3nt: TGTGCCAGCGGGTGGCGGCATAGCAATCAGCCCCAGCATTTT; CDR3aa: CASGWRHSNQPQHF
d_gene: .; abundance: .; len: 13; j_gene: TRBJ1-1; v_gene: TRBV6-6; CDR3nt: TGTGCCAGCTCAGGGAAAGTTGACACTGAAGCTTTCTTT; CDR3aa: CASSGKVDTEAFF
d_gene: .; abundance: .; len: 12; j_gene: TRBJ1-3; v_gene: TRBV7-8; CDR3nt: TGTGCCAGCAGCTTAGGAGGACAGAGCTTATATTTT; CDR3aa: CASSLGGQSLYF
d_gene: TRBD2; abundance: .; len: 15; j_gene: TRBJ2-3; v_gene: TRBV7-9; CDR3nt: TGTGCCAGCAGCCAACCGACTAGCGAAACAGATACGCAGTATTTT; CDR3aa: CASSQPTSETDTQYF
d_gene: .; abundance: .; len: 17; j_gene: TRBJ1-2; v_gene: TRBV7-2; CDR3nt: TGTGCCAGCAGCTTAGCTGGCAGACAGGCAATTAACTATGGCTACACCTTC; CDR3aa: CASSLAGRQAINYGYTF
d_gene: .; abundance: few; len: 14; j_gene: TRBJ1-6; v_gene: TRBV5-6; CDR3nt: TGTGCCAGCAGCTTTCGCGGTTTTGGTTCACCCCTCCACTTT; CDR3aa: CASSFRGFGSPLHF
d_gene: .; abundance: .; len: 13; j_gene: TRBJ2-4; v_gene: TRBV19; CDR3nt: TGTGCCAGTACCCCCGGGGGCAAAAACATTCAGTACTTC; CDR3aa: CASTPGGKNIQYF
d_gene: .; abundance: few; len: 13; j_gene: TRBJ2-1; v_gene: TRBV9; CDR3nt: TGTGCCAGCAGCGTAGCCAGGTACAATGAGCAGTTCTTC; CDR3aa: CASSVARYNEQFF
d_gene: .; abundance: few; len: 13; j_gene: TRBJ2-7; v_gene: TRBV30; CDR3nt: TGTGCCTGGAGTCACGCAAGCCCCTACGAGCAGTACTTC; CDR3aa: CAWSHASPYEQYF
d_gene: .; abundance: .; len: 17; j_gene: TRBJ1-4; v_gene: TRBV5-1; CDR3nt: TGCGCCAGCAGCTTGCCCCAGGGTGGGGGACTGGGTGAAAAACTGTTTTTT; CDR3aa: CASSLPQGGGLGEKLFF
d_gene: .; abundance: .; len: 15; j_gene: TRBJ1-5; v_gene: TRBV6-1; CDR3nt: TGTGCCAGCCTCAGGGGCGATACTAGCAATCAGCCCCAGCATTTT; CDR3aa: CASLRGDTSNQPQHF
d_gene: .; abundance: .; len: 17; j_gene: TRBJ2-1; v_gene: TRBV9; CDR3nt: TGTGCCAGCAGCGCGCCCCCCTCAGCGGTCCTTGGCAATGAGCAGTTCTTC; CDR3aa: CASSAPPSAVLGNEQFF
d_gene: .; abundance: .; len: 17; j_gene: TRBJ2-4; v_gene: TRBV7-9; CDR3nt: TGTGCCAGCAGCTTAGAAGCTAAGGGGTGGGACAAAAACATTCAGTACTTC; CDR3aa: CASSLEAKGWDKNIQYF
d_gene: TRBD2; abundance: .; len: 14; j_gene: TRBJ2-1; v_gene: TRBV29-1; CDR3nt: TGCAGCGTTGAAGGGGGACTAGCGTACAATGAGCAGTTCTTC; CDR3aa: CSVEGGLAYNEQFF